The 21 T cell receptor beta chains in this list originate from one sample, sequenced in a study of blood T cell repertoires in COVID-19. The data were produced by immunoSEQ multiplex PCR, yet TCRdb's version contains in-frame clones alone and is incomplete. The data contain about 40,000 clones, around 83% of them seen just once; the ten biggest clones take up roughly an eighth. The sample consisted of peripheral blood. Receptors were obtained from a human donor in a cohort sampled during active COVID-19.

The CDR3 DNA reads as TGTGCCAGCAGCTCCACACTAGACTCCACAGATACGCAGTATTTT. It codes for CASSSTLDSTDTQYF. The chain joins TRBV5-6 to TRBJ2-3, with D maybe TRBD2 (5 bases). Germline V gene sequence: CDR1 SGHDT, CDR2 YYEEEE. The CDR3 consists of 15 residues. V was pared by 3 bases and J by 2 bases, with 13 bases between.

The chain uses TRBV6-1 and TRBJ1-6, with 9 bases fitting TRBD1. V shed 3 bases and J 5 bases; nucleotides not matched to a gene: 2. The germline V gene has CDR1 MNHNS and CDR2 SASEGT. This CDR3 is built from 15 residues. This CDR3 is CASSDRTGDNSPLHF. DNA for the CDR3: TGTGCCAGCAGTGATAGGACAGGGGATAATTCACCCCTCCACTTT.

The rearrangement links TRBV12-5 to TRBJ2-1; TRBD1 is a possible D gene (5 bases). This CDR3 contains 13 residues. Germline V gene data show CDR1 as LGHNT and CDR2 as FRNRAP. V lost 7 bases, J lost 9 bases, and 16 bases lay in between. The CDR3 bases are TGTGCTAGTGCTGGGGCTTACGGTGGTGAGCAGTTCTTC. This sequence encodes CASAGAYGGEQFF.

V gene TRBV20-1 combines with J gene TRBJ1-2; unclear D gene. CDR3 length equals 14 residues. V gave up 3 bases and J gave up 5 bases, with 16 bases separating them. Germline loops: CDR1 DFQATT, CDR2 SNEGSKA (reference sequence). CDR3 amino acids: CSASLAGRGYGYTF. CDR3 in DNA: TGCAGTGCTAGTTTGGCTGGTCGGGGTTATGGCTACACCTTC.

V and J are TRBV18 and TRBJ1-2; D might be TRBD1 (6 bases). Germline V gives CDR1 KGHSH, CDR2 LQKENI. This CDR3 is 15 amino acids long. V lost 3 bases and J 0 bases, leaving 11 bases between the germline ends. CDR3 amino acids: CASSPSKGANYGYTF. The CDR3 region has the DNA TGTGCCAGCTCACCCAGTAAGGGGGCTAACTATGGCTACACCTTC.

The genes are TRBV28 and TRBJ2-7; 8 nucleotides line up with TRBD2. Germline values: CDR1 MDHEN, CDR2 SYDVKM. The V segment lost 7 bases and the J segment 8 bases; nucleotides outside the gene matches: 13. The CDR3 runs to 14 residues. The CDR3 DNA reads TGTGCCAGCACCCCCGGGACTAGTTTAAGTAAGCAGTACTTC. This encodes CASTPGTSLSKQYF.

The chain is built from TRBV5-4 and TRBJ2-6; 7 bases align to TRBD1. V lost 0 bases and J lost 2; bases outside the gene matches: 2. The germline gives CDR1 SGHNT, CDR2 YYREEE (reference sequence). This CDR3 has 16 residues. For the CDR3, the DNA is TGTGCCAGCAGCTTGGCAGGGGGTACTGGGGCCAACGTCCTGACTTTC. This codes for CASSLAGGTGANVLTF.

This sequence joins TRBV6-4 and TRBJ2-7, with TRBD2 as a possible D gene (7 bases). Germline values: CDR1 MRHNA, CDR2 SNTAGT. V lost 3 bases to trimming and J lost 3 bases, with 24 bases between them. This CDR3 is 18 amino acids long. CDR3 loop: CASSELGGGTAADYEQYF. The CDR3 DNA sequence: TGTGCCAGCAGTGAACTGGGCGGGGGCACCGCGGCCGACTACGAGCAGTACTTC.

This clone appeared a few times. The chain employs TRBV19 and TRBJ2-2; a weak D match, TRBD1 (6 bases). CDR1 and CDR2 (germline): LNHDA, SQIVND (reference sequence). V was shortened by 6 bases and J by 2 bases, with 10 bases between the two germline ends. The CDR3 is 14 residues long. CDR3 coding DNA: TGTGCCAGTAGACAGACAGGAAACACCGGGGAGCTGTTTTTT. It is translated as CASRQTGNTGELFF.

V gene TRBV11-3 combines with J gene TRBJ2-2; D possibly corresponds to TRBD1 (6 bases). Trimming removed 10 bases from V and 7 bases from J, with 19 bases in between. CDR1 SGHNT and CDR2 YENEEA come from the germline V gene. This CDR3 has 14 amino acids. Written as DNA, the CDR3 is TGTGCCACCTCTACAGGGTCGCATGGCGGGGAGCTGTTTTTT. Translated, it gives CATSTGSHGGELFF.

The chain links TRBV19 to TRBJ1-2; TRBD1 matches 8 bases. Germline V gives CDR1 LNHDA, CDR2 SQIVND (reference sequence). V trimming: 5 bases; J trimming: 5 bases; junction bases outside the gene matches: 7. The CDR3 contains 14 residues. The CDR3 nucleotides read TGTGCCAGTAGTCCTGACAGGGGAAGATATGGCTACACCTTC. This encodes CASSPDRGRYGYTF.

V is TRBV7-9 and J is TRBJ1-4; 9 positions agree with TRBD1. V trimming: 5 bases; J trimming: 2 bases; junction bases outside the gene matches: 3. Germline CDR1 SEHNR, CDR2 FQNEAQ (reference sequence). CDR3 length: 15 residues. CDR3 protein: CASSPTGGTNEKLFF. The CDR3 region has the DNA TGTGCCAGCAGCCCGACAGGGGGGACTAATGAAAAACTGTTTTTT.

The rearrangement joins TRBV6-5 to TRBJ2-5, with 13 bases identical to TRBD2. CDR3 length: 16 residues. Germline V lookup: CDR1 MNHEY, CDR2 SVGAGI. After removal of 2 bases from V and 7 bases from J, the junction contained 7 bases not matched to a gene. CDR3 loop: CASSYRTSGGPGTQYF. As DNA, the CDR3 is TGTGCCAGCAGTTACCGGACTAGCGGGGGACCTGGGACCCAGTACTTC.

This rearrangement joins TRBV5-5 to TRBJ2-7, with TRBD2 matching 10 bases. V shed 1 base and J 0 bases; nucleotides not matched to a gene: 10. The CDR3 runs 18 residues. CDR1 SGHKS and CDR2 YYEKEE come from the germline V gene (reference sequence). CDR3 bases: TGTGCCAGCAGCTTGCATCCTAGCGGGGGTGGGGACTCCTACGAGCAGTACTTC. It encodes CASSLHPSGGGDSYEQYF.

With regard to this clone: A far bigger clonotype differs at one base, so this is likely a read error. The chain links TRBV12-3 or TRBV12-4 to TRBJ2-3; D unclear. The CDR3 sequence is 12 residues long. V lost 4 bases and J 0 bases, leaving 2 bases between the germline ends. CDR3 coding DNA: TGTGCCAGCAGTTCTAGCACAGATACGCAGTATTTT. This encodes CASSSSTDTQYF.

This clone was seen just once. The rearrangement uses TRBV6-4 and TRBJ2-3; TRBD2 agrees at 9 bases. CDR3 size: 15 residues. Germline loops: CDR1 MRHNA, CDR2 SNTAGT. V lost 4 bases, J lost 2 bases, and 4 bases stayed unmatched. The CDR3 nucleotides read TGTGCCAGCAGTGCGGCTAGCGGGGACACAGATACGCAGTATTTT. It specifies CASSAASGDTDTQYF.

Here the CDR3 DNA reads TGTGCCAGCAGTTACATCAGGGGGTCTGGAACCGGGGAGCTGTTTTTT. It translates to CASSYIRGSGTGELFF. The rearrangement joins TRBV27 to TRBJ2-2; 7 bases fit TRBD1. Germline loops: CDR1 MNHEY, CDR2 SMNVEV (reference sequence). V shed 4 bases and J 5 bases; nucleotides not matched to a gene: 10. The CDR3 has 16 residues.

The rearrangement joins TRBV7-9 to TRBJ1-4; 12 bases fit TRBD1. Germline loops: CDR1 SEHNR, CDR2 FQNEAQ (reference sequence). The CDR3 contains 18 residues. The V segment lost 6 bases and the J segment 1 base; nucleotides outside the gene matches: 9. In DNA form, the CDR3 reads TGTGCCAGCAGTTATACCGGGACAGGGGGCTTAACTAATGAAAAACTGTTTTTT. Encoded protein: CASSYTGTGGLTNEKLFF.

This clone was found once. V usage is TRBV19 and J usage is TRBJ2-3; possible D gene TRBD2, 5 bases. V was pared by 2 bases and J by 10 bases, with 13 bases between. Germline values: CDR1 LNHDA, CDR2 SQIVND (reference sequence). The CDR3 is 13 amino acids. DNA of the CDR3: TGTGCCAGTAGTATAACGGTGAGGGAATCGCAGTATTTT. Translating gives CASSITVRESQYF.

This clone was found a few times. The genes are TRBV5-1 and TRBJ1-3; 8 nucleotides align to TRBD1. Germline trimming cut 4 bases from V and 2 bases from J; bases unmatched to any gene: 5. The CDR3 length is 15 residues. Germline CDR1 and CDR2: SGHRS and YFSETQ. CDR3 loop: CASSDQGAPGNTIYF. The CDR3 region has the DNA TGCGCCAGCAGCGACCAGGGGGCCCCTGGAAACACCATATATTTT. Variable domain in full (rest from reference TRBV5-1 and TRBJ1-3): KAGVTQTPRYLIKTRGQQVTLSCSPISGHRSVSWYQQTPGQGLQFLFEYFSETQRNKGNFPGRFSGRQFSNSRSEMNVSTLELGDSALYLCASSDQGAPGNTIYFGEGSWLTVV.

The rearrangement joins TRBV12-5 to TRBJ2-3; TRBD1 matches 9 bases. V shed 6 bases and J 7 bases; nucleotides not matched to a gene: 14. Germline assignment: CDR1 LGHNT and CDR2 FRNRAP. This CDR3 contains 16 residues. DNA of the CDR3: TGTGCTAGTGGGATCTACGGGACAGGGTTTTGGAATACGCAGTATTTT. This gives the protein CASGIYGTGFWNTQYF.